The 18 T cell receptor beta chains below all came from one sample that was sequenced in a study of T-cell memory formation after mild COVID-19. Each CDR3 protein gets one entry after TCRdb re-called the 5' RACE reads with MiXCR. The table shows a few hundred thousand distinct CDR3 sequences, with about 20% occurring only once. Sample: PBMCs or a T cell subset sorted from them (not recorded which). The receptor set was obtained from an adult woman who had mild COVID-19 (a few samples of this study predate the infection). Cell type and time point are not known.

The J gene is TRBJ2-6, the V gene TRBV6-2 or TRBV6-3; TRBD1 matches 9 bases. Germline V gene data show CDR1 as MNHEY and CDR2 as SVGEGT. The CDR3 loop spans 17 amino acids. The junction had 5 bases not matched to a gene; V was cut back by 5 bases and J by 0 bases. The CDR3 region has the DNA TGTGCCAGCAGTCGGGACAGGGTGCTCTCTGGGGCCAACGTCCTGACTTTC. Encoded protein: CASSRDRVLSGANVLTF.

The chain has TRBV7-9 and TRBJ1-6, with 9 positions matching TRBD1. V gave up 5 bases and J gave up 6 bases; unmatched junction bases: 2. CDR1 is SEHNR and CDR2 is FQNEAQ in the germline V gene (reference sequence). The CDR3 runs to 14 residues. As DNA, the CDR3 is TGTGCCAGCAGCATGACAGGGGGTAATTCACCCCTCCACTTT. It translates to CASSMTGGNSPLHF. Full variable domain (rest looked up from reference TRBV7-9 and TRBJ1-6): DTGVSQNPRHKITKRGQNVTFRCDPISEHNRLYWYRQTLGQGPEFLTYFQNEAQLEKSRLLSDRFSAERPKGSFSTLEIQRTEQGDSAMYLCASSMTGGNSPLHFGNGTRLTVT.

The rearrangement uses TRBV7-9 and TRBJ2-1; 10 bases agree with TRBD1. V trimming: 6 bases; J trimming: 8 bases; junction bases outside the gene matches: 4. This CDR3 is built from 13 residues. Germline-derived CDR1 and CDR2 are SEHNR and FQNEAQ (reference sequence). In nucleotides, the CDR3 is TGTGCCAGCAGGGGGACAGGGGTGGATGAGCAGTTCTTC. Protein product: CASRGTGVDEQFF.

This clonotype showed up just a few times. This rearrangement joins TRBV27 to TRBJ1-1; D is possibly TRBD1 (6 bases). Germline V gene sequence: CDR1 MNHEY, CDR2 SMNVEV (reference sequence). V lost 6 bases and J 7 bases, leaving 12 bases between the germline ends. The CDR3 runs 12 residues. CDR3 residues: CASRGAIFEAFF. CDR3 nucleotide sequence: TGTGCCAGCAGGGGGGCTATATTTGAAGCTTTCTTT.

This clonotype was seen repeatedly, ten times or more. The chain recombines TRBV15 with TRBJ2-5, with unresolved D. The ends were cut back, 0 bases at V and 9 bases at J, with 11 bases in the middle. Germline V gene lookup returns CDR1 LNHNV and CDR2 YYDKDF (reference sequence). The CDR3 sequence is 13 residues long. This CDR3 reads CATSRDFYRSQYF. CDR3 coding DNA: TGTGCCACCAGCAGAGATTTCTACCGGTCCCAGTACTTC.

The table lists this clonotype with many counts. The CDR3 protein is CASSFEPEVKGQPQHF. CDR3 nucleotide sequence: TGTGCCAGCAGCTTCGAGCCAGAAGTTAAAGGTCAGCCCCAGCATTTT. This sequence joins TRBV7-8 and TRBJ1-5; D is ambiguous. Trimming pared 3 bases from V and 6 bases from J, leaving 18 bases between. CDR1 and CDR2 (germline): SGHVS, FQNEAQ. The length of the CDR3 is 16 residues.

This clonotype was counted a few times. This chain connects TRBV11-2 to TRBJ2-5; 10 nucleotides line up with TRBD2. This CDR3 comprises 15 residues. V shed 5 bases, J shed 5 bases, and the junction held 8 bases outside the gene matches. Germline V gives CDR1 SGHAT, CDR2 FQNNGV. In DNA form, the CDR3 reads TGTGCCAGCAGCCCATTAAGCGGGAGGGCTGAGACCCAGTACTTC. This sequence encodes CASSPLSGRAETQYF.

This chain connects TRBV6-5 to TRBJ2-2, with a weak D call TRBD1 (6 bases). The V and J ends lost 2 bases and 0 bases respectively, with 7 bases between them. The CDR3 is 15 amino acids. CDR1 is MNHEY and CDR2 is SVGAGI in the germline V gene. The CDR3 coding sequence is TGTGCCAGCAGTTACGAGGGGGCGAACACCGGGGAGCTGTTTTTT. It translates to CASSYEGANTGELFF.

At least ten counts were recorded for this clonotype. V and J are TRBV7-3 and TRBJ1-1; no reliable D call. The CDR3 extends over 15 amino acids. V was clipped by 5 bases and J by 0 bases, with 13 bases between them. Germline V gene lookup returns CDR1 SGHTA and CDR2 FQGTGA. The CDR3 DNA follows: TGTGCCAGCAGCCCCGGCGAGGCCTTGAACACTGAAGCTTTCTTT. It yields the protein CASSPGEALNTEAFF.

This clonotype was counted between two and nine times. The J gene is TRBJ2-1, the V gene TRBV4-1; 8 bases map to TRBD1. CDR3 size: 17 residues. V lost 1 base, J lost 7 bases, and 12 bases stayed unmatched. The germline CDR1 and CDR2 sequences are MGHRA and YSYEKL. CDR3 residues: CASSQGVWDRRKNEQFF. In DNA, the CDR3 is TGCGCCAGCAGCCAAGGGGTTTGGGACAGGAGAAAGAATGAGCAGTTCTTC.

The genes are TRBV6-1 and TRBJ2-7; the D gene is possibly TRBD2 (6 bases). The V and J ends lost 8 bases and 5 bases respectively, with 13 bases between them. There are 12 residues in the CDR3. In germline, CDR1 is MNHNS, CDR2 SASEGT. CDR3 amino acids: CASLLTSNEQYF. CDR3 in DNA: TGTGCCAGCCTTCTGACTAGTAACGAGCAGTACTTC.

This chain joins TRBV30 and TRBJ2-3, with D possibly matching TRBD2 (6 bases). The CDR3 is 15 residues long. Germline loops: CDR1 GTSNPN, CDR2 SVGIG (reference sequence). V lost 4 bases and J lost 0, with 14 bases in between. CDR3 residues: CAWTQAGTSTDTQYF. CDR3 DNA sequence: TGTGCCTGGACACAGGCGGGAACTAGCACAGATACGCAGTATTTT. The variable domain in full, completed from reference TRBV30 and TRBJ2-3, reads SQTIHQWPATLVQPVGSPLSLECTVEGTSNPNLYWYRQAAGRGLQLLFYSVGIGQISSEVPQNLSASRPQDRQFILSSKKLLLSDSGFYLCAWTQAGTSTDTQYFGPGTRLTVL.

This clonotype was seen a handful of times. The chain is built from TRBV12-5 and TRBJ2-2, with unresolved D. The V end was cut by 6 bases, the J end by 6 bases, with 11 bases between. The germline CDR1 and CDR2 sequences are LGHNT and FRNRAP. CDR3 length: 13 residues. Written as DNA, the CDR3 is TGTGCTAGTGGGCCTGCAAAAGCCGGGGAGCTGTTTTTT. It codes for CASGPAKAGELFF.

A few counts support this clonotype. The chain carries TRBV5-5 and TRBJ2-7, with D possibly being TRBD2 (5 bases). Germline CDR1 reads SGHKS; CDR2 reads YYEKEE (reference sequence). V lost 3 bases to trimming and J lost 6 bases, with 10 bases between them. The CDR3 loop spans 12 amino acids. CDR3 DNA sequence: TGTGCCAGCAGCTGGCTCGGGGTCGAGCAGTACTTC. This codes for CASSWLGVEQYF.

In this sample, this clonotype turned up once. The rearrangement joins TRBV15 to TRBJ1-1, with D hard to call. The V end was cut by 5 bases, the J end by 11 bases, with 12 bases between. Germline-derived CDR1 and CDR2 are LNHNV and YYDKDF (reference sequence). This CDR3 region has 11 residues. The CDR3 coding sequence is TGTGCCACCAGCTCCGAGCTGTGTGCTTTCTTT. This translates into CATSSELCAFF.

V gene TRBV9 combines with J gene TRBJ1-2; possible D gene TRBD1, 5 bases. The CDR3 consists of 15 residues. V was shortened by 0 bases and J by 8 bases, with 17 bases between the two germline ends. Germline CDR1 and CDR2: SGDLS and YYNGEE. The CDR3 reads CASSVGGAATRGYTF. The CDR3 DNA reads TGTGCCAGCAGCGTAGGAGGGGCGGCTACCCGCGGCTACACCTTC.

The chain carries TRBV15 and TRBJ2-7; D is unresolved. The V end was cut by 6 bases, the J end by 0 bases, with 9 bases between. This CDR3 has 13 residues. Germline CDR1 LNHNV, CDR2 YYDKDF (reference sequence). The CDR3 is CATRSKGSYEQYF. The CDR3 DNA is TGTGCCACCAGGAGCAAAGGCTCCTACGAGCAGTACTTC.

The table lists this clonotype with a few counts. The chain recombines TRBV12-3 or TRBV12-4 with TRBJ1-2; no firm D call. The V gene lost 4 bases and the J gene lost 2 bases, with 8 bases spanning the gap. The CDR3 loop spans 13 amino acids. The CDR3 loop reads CASSSPKNYGYTF. CDR3 in DNA: TGTGCCAGCAGTTCGCCCAAGAACTATGGCTACACCTTC.